Shown below are 9 T cell receptor beta chains from a single sample sequenced in a study of regulatory T cells in long-lasting Graves disease. Specified time point: newly diagnosed GD, antithyroid drugs for less than 3 months. Construction of the TCR library relied on RNA isolated from PBMCs. Researchers made TCR beta libraries by using iRepertoire HTBI primers and running Arm-PCR on CDR3 regions. TCRdb re-called the multiplex PCR reads with MiXCR, one entry per CDR3 protein. This repertoire shows 400,000 to 500,000 distinct CDR3 sequences, around 13% found once; its top ten account for 17%. The sample was also linked to a second study, of T cells in Graves' hyperthyroidism and ophthalmopathy.

The sequences come from peripheral blood mononuclear cells (PBMCs), collected at new diagnosis, from a patient treated with antithyroid drugs. The source is a woman aged 50 to 60 with Graves disease.

Concerning this clonotype: A much larger clone differs by one base, so this may be a read error. The V call is TRBV12-3 or TRBV12-4, the J call TRBJ2-7, with D perhaps matching TRBD1 (6 bases). Trimming stripped 7 bases from V and 3 bases from J, with 13 bases between. The CDR3 totals 13 residues. CDR3 loop: CASMGTFFYEQYF. As DNA, the CDR3 is TGTGCCAGCATGGGGACATTTTTCTACGAGCAGTACTTC.

This clonotype was seen repeatedly, ten times or more. The chain carries TRBV3-1 and TRBJ2-7; D is unclear. V was trimmed by 2 bases and J by 6 bases, leaving 23 bases between them. The CDR3 extends over 17 amino acids. The germline V gene encodes CDR1 LGHDT and CDR2 YNNKEL (reference sequence). The CDR3 region is CASSQRGDMSPTSEQYF. Written as DNA, the CDR3 is TGTGCCAGCAGCCAAAGAGGCGACATGTCCCCAACCAGCGAGCAGTACTTC.

This clonotype was detected ten times or more. V and J are TRBV11-2 and TRBJ2-7; 8 nucleotides line up with TRBD2. J gave up 6 bases and V 8 bases, and 18 bases lay outside the gene matches. Germline V gene data show CDR1 as SGHAT and CDR2 as FQNNGV. There are 16 residues in the CDR3. In DNA form, the CDR3 reads TGTGCCAGCCCCCCGGAGCGGGAGTCTAAAGGCTTCGAGCAGTACTTC. Translation: CASPPERESKGFEQYF.

This clonotype was found many times. This chain joins TRBV28 and TRBJ2-7, with D tentatively TRBD2 (6 bases). With 1 base removed from V and 5 bases from J, the gap between germline ends came to 12 bases. The CDR3 runs to 14 residues. Looked up from germline, CDR1 is MDHEN and CDR2 is SYDVKM. CDR3 protein: CASSLSAGTHEQYF. The CDR3 DNA reads TGTGCCAGCAGTTTATCTGCGGGGACCCACGAGCAGTACTTC.

This clonotype has ten or more counts. The chain is built from TRBV3-1 and TRBJ2-7; unclear D gene. The CDR3 runs 14 residues. Germline-derived CDR1 and CDR2 are LGHDT and YNNKEL (reference sequence). Trimming took 2 bases from V and 1 from J, leaving 9 bases between them. As DNA, the CDR3 is TGTGCCAGCAGCCAAAGGGTAGATTCCTACGAGCAGTACTTC. Translation gives CASSQRVDSYEQYF.

CDR3 DNA: TGTGCCAGCAGTACCAGGGGAGTTCGGGATGAAAAACTGTTTTTT. This gives the protein CASSTRGVRDEKLFF. The rearrangement links TRBV12-3 or TRBV12-4 to TRBJ1-4; D possibly corresponds to TRBD1 (6 bases). CDR3 length: 15 residues. V gave up 5 bases and J gave up 6 bases, with 16 bases separating them.

This clonotype has just a few counts. This chain uses TRBV28 with TRBJ1-5; TRBD1 aligns across 11 bases. The CDR3 spans 16 residues. The J segment lost 2 bases and the V segment lost 6 bases, leaving 6 bases of the junction unmatched. Germline lookup yields CDR1 MDHEN and CDR2 SYDVKM. Here the CDR3 DNA reads TGTGCCAGCAGCGGACAGGGGGCAAGGGGCAATCAGCCCCAGCATTTT. Translating it yields CASSGQGARGNQPQHF.

In this sample, this clonotype turned up many times. The V and J genes are TRBV7-9 and TRBJ2-7; 16 nucleotides match TRBD2. The CDR3 runs 20 residues. J gave up 3 bases and V 5 bases, and 16 bases lay outside the gene matches. The germline V gene has CDR1 SEHNR and CDR2 FQNEAQ (reference sequence). The CDR3 loop is CASSTRAREGLAGGFYEQYF. CDR3 sequence (DNA): TGTGCCAGCAGCACGAGAGCCAGGGAGGGACTAGCGGGAGGGTTCTACGAGCAGTACTTC.

This clonotype has ten or more counts. This chain uses TRBV30 with TRBJ2-2; 8 bases map to TRBD2. Trimming at V came to 4 bases and at J to 2 bases, leaving 12 bases not matched to a gene. CDR3 size: 17 residues. Germline V gene sequence: CDR1 GTSNPN, CDR2 SVGIG (reference sequence). The CDR3, as DNA: TGTGCCTGGACCAGGCGCTGGACTAGCTCAAACACCGGGGAGCTGTTTTTT. Protein product: CAWTRRWTSSNTGELFF. The variable domain in full, with the rest retrieved from reference TRBV30 and TRBJ2-2, is SQTIHQWPATLVQPVGSPLSLECTVEGTSNPNLYWYRQAAGRGLQLLFYSVGIGQISSEVPQNLSASRPQDRQFILSSKKLLLSDSGFYLCAWTRRWTSSNTGELFFGEGSRLTVL.